This note documents a single T cell receptor beta chain sequence. Its antigen is not identified. This sample is drawn from a study of shared clonotypes between healthy human individuals. Study background: Each donor had three CD4 naive, three CD4 memory, two CD8 naive and one CD8 memory plate.

Several immunoSEQ 96-well plates shared each subset's DNA, each plate a replicate. Profiling relied on immunoSEQ multiplex PCR, and the TCRdb table lists in-frame clones only, not all of them. Of about 2.2 million clones listed, 93% are singletons. Selected positively for CCR7 and CD45RO-negative, naive CD8 cells excluded terminally differentiated effector memory CD45RA+ cells. Notes on the study in general: A small donor pool kept down the genetic and exposure-history diversity that was represented.

The CDR3 is 14 amino acids. The V end was cut by 2 bases, the J end by 1 base, with 9 bases between. In germline, CDR1 is MNHNY, CDR2 SVGAGI (reference sequence). Sequencing was performed on naive CD8+ T cells from PBMCs. The clonotype was recovered from a man aged 18 to 29 in good health. Some clones in this sample may be carry-over from other donors' samples. The chain links TRBV6-6 to TRBJ2-7, with D perhaps TRBD1 or TRBD2 (5 bases each). CDR3 nucleotide sequence: TGTGCCAGCAGTTACGGGGGAGCTTCCTACGAGCAGTACTTC. Its translation: CASSYGGASYEQYF.